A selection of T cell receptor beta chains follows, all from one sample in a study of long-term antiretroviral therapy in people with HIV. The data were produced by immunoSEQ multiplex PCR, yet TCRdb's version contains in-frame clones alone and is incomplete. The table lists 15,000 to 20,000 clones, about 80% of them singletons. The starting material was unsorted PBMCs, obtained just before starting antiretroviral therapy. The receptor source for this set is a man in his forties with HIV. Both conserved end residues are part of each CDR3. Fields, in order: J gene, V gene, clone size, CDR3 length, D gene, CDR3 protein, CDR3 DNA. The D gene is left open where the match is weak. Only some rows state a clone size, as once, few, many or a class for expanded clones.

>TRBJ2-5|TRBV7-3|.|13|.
CASSETNRETQYF
TGTGCCAGCAGCGAAACTAATCGGGAGACCCAGTACTTC
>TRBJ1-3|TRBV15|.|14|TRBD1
CATSRDRAGNTIYF
TGTGCCACCAGCAGGGACAGGGCTGGAAACACCATATATTTT
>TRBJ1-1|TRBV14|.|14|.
CDIHAGRGYTEAFF
TGTGACATCCATGCGGGCAGGGGCTACACTGAAGCTTTCTTT
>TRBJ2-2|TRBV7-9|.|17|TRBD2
CASSLGLAGDGTGELFF
TGTGCCAGCAGCTTAGGACTAGCGGGAGATGGCACCGGGGAGCTGTTTTTT
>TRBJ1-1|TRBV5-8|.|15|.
CASSEGPRGNTEAFF
TGTGCCAGCAGCGAGGGGCCGAGGGGGAACACTGAAGCTTTCTTT
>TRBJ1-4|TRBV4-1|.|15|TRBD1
CASSRTGGLGEKLFF
TGCGCCAGCAGCCGCACAGGGGGCCTAGGTGAAAAACTGTTTTTT
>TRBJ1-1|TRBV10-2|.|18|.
CASSGWGYQGPLNTEAFF
TGCGCCAGCAGTGGATGGGGTTATCAGGGACCTTTGAACACTGAAGCTTTCTTT
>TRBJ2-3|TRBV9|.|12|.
CASSVVTDTQYF
TGTGCCAGCAGCGTAGTGACAGATACGCAGTATTTT
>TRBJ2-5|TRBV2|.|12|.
CASSATGETQYF
TGTGCCAGCAGTGCCACCGGGGAGACCCAGTACTTC
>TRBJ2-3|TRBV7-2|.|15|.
CASTTGTLRTDTQYF
TGTGCCAGCACCACTGGGACCCTACGCACAGATACGCAGTATTTT
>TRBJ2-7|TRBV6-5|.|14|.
CASSPQEGAYEQYF
TGTGCCAGCAGCCCCCAAGAAGGGGCCTACGAGCAGTACTTC
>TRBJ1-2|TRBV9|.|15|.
CASSTRDSKGEGYTF
TGTGCCAGCAGCACGAGGGACTCGAAAGGGGAGGGCTACACCTTC
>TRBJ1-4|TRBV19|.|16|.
CASSTLREQLNEKLFF
TGTGCCAGTAGTACCCTCCGGGAGCAGCTAAATGAAAAACTGTTTTTT
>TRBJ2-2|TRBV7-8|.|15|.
CASSHRRQNTGELFF
TGTGCCAGCAGCCATCGTAGGCAGAACACCGGGGAGCTGTTTTTT
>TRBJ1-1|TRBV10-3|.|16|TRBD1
CAISEGAGGTISEAFF
TGTGCCATCAGTGAGGGGGCAGGGGGGACCATCTCTGAAGCTTTCTTT
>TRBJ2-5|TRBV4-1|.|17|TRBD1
CASSPNPGQGYQETQYF
TGCGCCAGCAGCCCGAACCCGGGACAGGGATACCAAGAGACCCAGTACTTC
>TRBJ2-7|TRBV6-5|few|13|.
CASSYGGLYEQYF
TGTGCCAGCAGTTACGGAGGGTTATACGAGCAGTACTTC
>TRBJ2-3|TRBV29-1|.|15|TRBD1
CSVGDRARRGDTQYF
TGCAGCGTGGGGGACAGGGCCCGGCGAGGAGATACGCAGTATTTT
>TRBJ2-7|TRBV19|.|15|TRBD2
CASRLTGTSGYEQYF
TGTGCCAGTCGCCTTACCGGGACTAGCGGCTACGAGCAGTACTTC
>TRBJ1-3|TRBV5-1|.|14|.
CASSLGTSGNTIYF
TGCGCCAGCAGCCTCGGGACAAGTGGAAACACCATATATTTT
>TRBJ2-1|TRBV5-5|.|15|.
CASSLFTSSYNEQFF
TGTGCCAGCAGCTTGTTTACCAGCTCCTACAATGAGCAGTTCTTC
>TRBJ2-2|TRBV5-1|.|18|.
CASSLVRQVFTNTGELFF
TGCGCCAGCAGCTTGGTGAGACAGGTATTTACGAACACCGGGGAGCTGTTTTTT
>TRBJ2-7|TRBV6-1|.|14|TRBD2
CASSGVAGSYEQYF
TGTGCCAGCAGTGGTGTAGCGGGAAGCTACGAGCAGTACTTC
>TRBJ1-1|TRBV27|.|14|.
CASSLGRRDTEAFF
TGTGCCAGCAGTTTGGGAAGAAGGGACACTGAAGCTTTCTTT
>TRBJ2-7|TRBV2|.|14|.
CASKMKLSQGTQYF
TGTGCCAGCAAGATGAAGTTGAGCCAGGGCACTCAGTACTTC
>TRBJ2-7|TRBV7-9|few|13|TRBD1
CASSPGQTYEQYF
TGTGCCAGCAGCCCGGGACAGACCTACGAGCAGTACTTC
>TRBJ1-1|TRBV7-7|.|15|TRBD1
CASSPLDRANTEAFF
TGTGCCAGCAGCCCACTGGACAGGGCAAACACTGAAGCTTTCTTT
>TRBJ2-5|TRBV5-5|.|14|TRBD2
CASSFLAGDGTQYF
TGTGCCAGCAGCTTCCTAGCGGGAGACGGGACCCAGTACTTC
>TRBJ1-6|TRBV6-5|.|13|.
CASSSYRDSPLHF
TGTGCCAGCAGCTCCTACAGGGATTCACCCCTCCACTTT
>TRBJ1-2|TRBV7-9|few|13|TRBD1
CASSFGQGTDYTF
TGTGCCAGCAGCTTTGGACAGGGGACGGACTACACCTTC
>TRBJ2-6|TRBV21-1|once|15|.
CASSKFPSGANVLTF
TGTGCCAGCAGCAAATTTCCCTCTGGGGCCAACGTCCTGACTTTC
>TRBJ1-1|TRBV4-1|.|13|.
CASSPDGNTEAFF
TGCGCCAGCAGCCCCGATGGGAACACTGAAGCTTTCTTT
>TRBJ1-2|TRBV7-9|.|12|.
CAIRPWGNGYTF
TGTGCCATCCGTCCCTGGGGCAATGGCTACACCTTC
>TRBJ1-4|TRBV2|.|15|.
CASSEAQTGSEKLFF
TGTGCCAGCAGTGAAGCGCAAACCGGTAGTGAAAAACTGTTTTTT
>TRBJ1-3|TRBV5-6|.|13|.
CASSPGTGNTIYF
TGTGCCAGCAGTCCGGGGACGGGGAACACCATATATTTT
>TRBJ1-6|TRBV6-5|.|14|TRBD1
CASRAGQDNSPLHF
TGTGCCAGCAGGGCGGGACAGGATAATTCACCCCTCCACTTT
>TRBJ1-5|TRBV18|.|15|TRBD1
CASSLDRLVNQPQHF
TGTGCCAGCTCATTGGACAGGCTTGTCAATCAGCCCCAGCATTTT
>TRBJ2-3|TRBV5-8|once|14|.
CASSLGRITDTQYF
TGTGCCAGCAGCTTGGGACGGATCACAGATACGCAGTATTTT
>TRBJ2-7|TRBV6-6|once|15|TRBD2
CASRPAGGPVYEQYF
TGTGCCAGCAGGCCAGCGGGAGGGCCGGTCTACGAGCAGTACTTC
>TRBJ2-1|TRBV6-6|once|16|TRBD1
CASSYLQGVYGNEQFF
TGTGCCAGCAGTTACCTCCAGGGGGTGTATGGCAATGAGCAGTTCTTC
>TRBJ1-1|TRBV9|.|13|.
CASSVELRTEAFF
TGTGCCAGCAGCGTAGAATTACGTACTGAAGCTTTCTTT
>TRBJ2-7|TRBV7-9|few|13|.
CASSARDNYEQYF
TGTGCCAGCAGCGCGCGGGACAACTACGAGCAGTACTTC
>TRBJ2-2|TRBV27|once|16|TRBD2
CASPIAGGPNTGELFF
TGTGCCAGCCCTATTGCGGGAGGGCCAAACACCGGGGAGCTGTTTTTT
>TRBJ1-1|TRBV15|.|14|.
CATSRRQAYTEAFF
TGTGCCACCAGCAGACGACAGGCCTACACTGAAGCTTTCTTT
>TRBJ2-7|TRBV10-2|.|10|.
CATGGYEQYF
TGCGCCACGGGCGGCTACGAGCAGTACTTC
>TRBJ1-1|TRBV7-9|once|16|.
CASSPRTGGSDTEAFF
TGTGCCAGCAGCCCCCGGACGGGGGGCTCGGACACTGAAGCTTTCTTT
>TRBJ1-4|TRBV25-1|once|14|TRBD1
CASRDRGEDEKLFF
TGTGCCAGCAGGGACAGGGGAGAAGATGAAAAACTGTTTTTT